A single sample is the source of the 9 T cell receptor beta chains below, sequenced in a study of vaccination effects on CD4 cells after COVID-19. Here immunoSEQ multiplex PCR was the method, and the copy in TCRdb shows in-frame clones only, minus some. Among 65,000 to 90,000 clones, around 76% were seen once, and the ten largest hold over 9.5%. These receptors' targets are unknown. Prior to sequencing, the ViraFEST assay stimulated PBMC with viral peptide pools, which expanded the antigen-specific CD4+ T cells. Around day 10 of culture, CD4+ T cells were separated out. In the vaccine recipients, nucleocapsid antibodies were negative and there was no prior SARS-CoV-2 infection. The starting material was CD4+ T cells from PBMCs cultured with SARS-CoV-2 spike peptides, obtained before COVID-19 vaccination. The receptors here all came from a human donor who received a COVID-19 vaccine.

This clone has just a few counts. The chain combines TRBV6-2 or TRBV6-3 with TRBJ2-7; D is possibly TRBD1 or TRBD2 (5 bases each). In germline, CDR1 is MNHEY, CDR2 SVGEGT. The germline V and J ends were trimmed by 2 bases and 2 bases, with 13 bases remaining between them. The CDR3 is 15 amino acids. The CDR3 DNA sequence: TGTGCCAGCAGTTACGGGGGAATAGCCGCCTACGAGCAGTACGTC. It translates to CASSYGGIAAYEQYV.

This clone occurred once. The V gene is TRBV20-1, the J gene TRBJ2-1, with D possibly TRBD2 on 5 matching bases. Trimming shortened V by 3 bases and J by 7 bases, and 16 bases separated the two germline ends. The CDR3 runs 14 residues. Looked up from germline, CDR1 is DFQATT and CDR2 is SNEGSKA (reference sequence). The CDR3 protein is CSASGLPEHNEQFF. As DNA, the CDR3 is TGCAGTGCTAGTGGACTCCCGGAACATAATGAGCAGTTCTTC.

This clone was detected only a few times. This chain uses TRBV11-3 with TRBJ1-1; 7 bases are shared with TRBD1. Trimming took 3 bases from V and 3 from J; bases not matched to a gene: 4. Germline assignment: CDR1 SGHNT and CDR2 YENEEA. The CDR3 sequence is 14 residues long. The CDR3 sequence: CASSFRGMDTEAFF. The CDR3 region has the DNA TGTGCCAGCAGCTTCAGGGGGATGGACACTGAAGCTTTCTTT.

The chain joins TRBV5-1 to TRBJ2-5; tentative D call: TRBD2 (6 bases). In germline, CDR1 is SGHRS, CDR2 YFSETQ. The CDR3 has 13 amino acids. V shed 2 bases and J shed 5 bases, with 10 bases lying between them. The CDR3 loop reads CASSLGGFETQYF. The CDR3 DNA is TGCGCCAGCAGCTTAGGAGGGTTTGAGACCCAGTACTTC.

This chain connects TRBV29-1 to TRBJ2-5, with 8 positions matching TRBD2. Germline-derived CDR1 and CDR2 are SQVTM and ANQGSEA. The CDR3 is made up of 14 amino acids. Trimming removed 4 bases from V and 9 bases from J; junction bases left unmatched: 13. CDR3: CSVGSGGAISAQYF. In DNA, the CDR3 is TGCAGCGTTGGATCCGGGGGGGCAATATCCGCCCAGTACTTC.

This rearrangement joins TRBV7-9 to TRBJ2-5; 7 nucleotides line up with TRBD2. CDR3 length equals 15 residues. The V segment lost 1 base and the J segment 3 bases; nucleotides outside the gene matches: 5. CDR1 SEHNR and CDR2 FQNEAQ come from the germline V gene (reference sequence). The chain's CDR3 is CASSLVAGVEETQYF. As DNA, the CDR3 is TGTGCCAGCAGCTTAGTCGCGGGGGTGGAAGAGACCCAGTACTTC.

The chain has TRBV7-2 and TRBJ2-1; 8 bases line up with TRBD2. The CDR3 is 13 residues long. V was clipped by 6 bases and J by 3 bases; unmatched bases: 1. From germline, CDR1 is SGHTA and CDR2 FQGNSA. CDR3 DNA sequence: TGTGCCAGCAGGCGGGGGGTCTACAATGAGCAGTTCTTC. Translation gives CASRRGVYNEQFF.

This chain links TRBV7-3 with TRBJ2-1; D gene unclear. This CDR3 spans 15 amino acids. Germline V gene sequence: CDR1 SGHTA, CDR2 FQGTGA. V was pared by 2 bases and J by 9 bases, with 17 bases between. CDR3 coding DNA: TGTGCCAGCAGCTTAGATATCCAGCACGTCGGTGAGCAGTTCTTC. Translating it yields CASSLDIQHVGEQFF.

The chain recombines TRBV4-3 with TRBJ1-2; TRBD1 agrees at 10 bases. This CDR3 contains 18 residues. V lost 3 bases to trimming and J lost 8 bases; unmatched junction nucleotides: 18. The germline gives CDR1 LGHNA, CDR2 YSLEER. The CDR3 is CASSQGAETGGPSRGYTF. The CDR3 bases are TGCGCCAGCAGCCAGGGGGCCGAGACAGGGGGCCCCTCGAGAGGCTACACCTTC.